This T cell receptor beta chain was profiled in a study of control samples from healthy donors and cancer patients. TCRdb's table, derived via immunoSEQ multiplex PCR, lists solely in-frame clones and lacks some. The sample lists 150,000 to 200,000 clones, roughly nine tenths occurring once. This clone was seen only once. This CDR3 region has 13 residues. Deletions cut 4 bases from V and 1 base from J, with 7 bases between. Germline V gene data show CDR1 as MNHEY and CDR2 as SMNVEV (reference sequence). Sequencing input: blood. The chain links TRBV27 to TRBJ1-1; the D is unclear. This receptor was identified in a young man in good health. The CDR3, as DNA: TGTGCCAGCAGTTCCGGGTCGAACACTGAAGCTTTCTTT. It specifies CASSSGSNTEAFF.